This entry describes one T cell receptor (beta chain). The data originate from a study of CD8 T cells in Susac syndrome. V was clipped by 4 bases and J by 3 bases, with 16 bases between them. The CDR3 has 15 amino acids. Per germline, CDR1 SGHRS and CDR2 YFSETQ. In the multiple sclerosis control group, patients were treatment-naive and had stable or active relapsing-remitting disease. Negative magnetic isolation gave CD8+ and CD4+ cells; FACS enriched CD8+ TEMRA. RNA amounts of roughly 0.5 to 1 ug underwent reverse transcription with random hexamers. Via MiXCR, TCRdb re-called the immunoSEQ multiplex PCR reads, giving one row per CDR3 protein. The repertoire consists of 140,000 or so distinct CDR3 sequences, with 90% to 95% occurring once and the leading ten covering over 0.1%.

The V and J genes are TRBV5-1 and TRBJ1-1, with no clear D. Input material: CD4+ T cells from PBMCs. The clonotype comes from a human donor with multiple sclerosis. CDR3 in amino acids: CASSQGRHAYTEAFF. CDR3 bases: TGCGCCAGCAGCCAAGGACGGCACGCATACACTGAAGCTTTCTTT.